This T cell receptor beta chain comes out of a study of blood T cell repertoires in COVID-19. Study-wide background: Samples representing acute and convalescent COVID-19 were sourced from the United States, Italy and Spain.

Per the study methods: Nucleated cell counts were estimated from reference gene primer amplification. Only in-frame clones appear in the TCRdb table, and some are missing; sequencing was by immunoSEQ multiplex PCR. The V and J calls and clone size were taken over from that table, and D and trimming were inferred from the DNA. The table includes roughly 520,000 clones, 70% to 90% detected once. The trim removed 6 bases at V and 6 bases at J, leaving 11 bases unmatched. The germline gives CDR1 MNHEY, CDR2 SVGEGT. There are 16 residues in the CDR3. The sample comprised PBMCs or T cells enriched from blood (not recorded which). This receptor was identified in a woman in her thirties or forties who had recovered from COVID-19. The V and J genes are TRBV6-2 or TRBV6-3 and TRBJ2-4, with 10 positions matching TRBD2. The CDR3 spells CASSQILAGVLNIQYF. In DNA, the CDR3 is TGTGCCAGCAGCCAAATCCTAGCGGGAGTGTTAAACATTCAGTACTTC.